This T cell receptor (beta chain) was found in a study of response to subunit inactivated influenza vaccine. Findings and caveats of the study: Only a handful of new T cells, the authors suggested, are recruited with each seasonal influenza vaccination.

With respect to this clonotype: As yet, its antigen is unknown.

Each CDR3 protein is one row after TCRdb ran MiXCR on the RT-PCR reads. The table records some 500,000 distinct CDR3 sequences, about an eighth of them present only once. In germline, CDR1 is MNHEY, CDR2 SMNVEV (reference sequence). CDR3 length: 16 amino acids. V shed 6 bases and J 2 bases; nucleotides not matched to a gene: 10. The sequence derives from a man in his forties or fifties who received an inactivated influenza vaccine. The chain recombines TRBV27 with TRBJ2-1; 7 bases line up with TRBD2. This material consisted of PBMCs from blood, taken roughly 6 weeks after vaccination. CDR3 loop: CASSLVAGDTYNEQFF. CDR3 bases: TGTGCCAGCAGCCTTGTCGCGGGAGACACCTACAATGAGCAGTTCTTC.